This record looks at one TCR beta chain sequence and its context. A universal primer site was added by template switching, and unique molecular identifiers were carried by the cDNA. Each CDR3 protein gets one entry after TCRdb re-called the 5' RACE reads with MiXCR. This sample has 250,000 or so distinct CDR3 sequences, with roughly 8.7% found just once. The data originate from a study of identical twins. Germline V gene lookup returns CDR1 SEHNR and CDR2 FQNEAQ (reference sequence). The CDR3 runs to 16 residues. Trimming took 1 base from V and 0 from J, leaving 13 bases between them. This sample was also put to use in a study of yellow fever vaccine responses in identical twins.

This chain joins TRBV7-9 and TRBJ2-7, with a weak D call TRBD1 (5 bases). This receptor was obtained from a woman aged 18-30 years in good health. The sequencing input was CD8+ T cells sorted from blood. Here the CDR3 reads CASSLVGMTASYEQYF. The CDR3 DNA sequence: TGTGCCAGCAGCTTAGTAGGGATGACAGCCTCCTACGAGCAGTACTTC.